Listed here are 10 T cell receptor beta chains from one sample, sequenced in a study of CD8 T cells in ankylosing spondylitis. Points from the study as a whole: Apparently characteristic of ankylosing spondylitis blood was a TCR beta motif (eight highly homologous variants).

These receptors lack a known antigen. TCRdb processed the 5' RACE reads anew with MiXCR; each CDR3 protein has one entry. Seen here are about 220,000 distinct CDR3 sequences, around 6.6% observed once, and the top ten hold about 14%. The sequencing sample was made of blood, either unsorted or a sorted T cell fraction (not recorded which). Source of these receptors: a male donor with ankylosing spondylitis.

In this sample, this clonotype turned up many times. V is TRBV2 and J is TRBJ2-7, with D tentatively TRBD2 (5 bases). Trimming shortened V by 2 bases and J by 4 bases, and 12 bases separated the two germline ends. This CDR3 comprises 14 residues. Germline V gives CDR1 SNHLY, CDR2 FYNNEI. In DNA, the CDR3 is TGTGCCAGCAGTGAATACCAGAGAGGGTACGAGCAGTACTTC. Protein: CASSEYQRGYEQYF.

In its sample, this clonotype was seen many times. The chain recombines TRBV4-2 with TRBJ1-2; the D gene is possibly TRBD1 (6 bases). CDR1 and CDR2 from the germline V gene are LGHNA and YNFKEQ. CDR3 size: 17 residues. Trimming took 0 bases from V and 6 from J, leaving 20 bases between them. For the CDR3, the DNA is TGTGCCAGCAGCCAAGAATGGGACACGGGGGCGCGTAATGGCTACACCTTC. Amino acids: CASSQEWDTGARNGYTF.

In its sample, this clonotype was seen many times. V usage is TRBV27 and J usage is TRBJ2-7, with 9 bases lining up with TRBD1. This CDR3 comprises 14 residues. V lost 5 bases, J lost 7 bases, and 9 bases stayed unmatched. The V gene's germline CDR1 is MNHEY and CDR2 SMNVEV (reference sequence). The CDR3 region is CASSPGQGIGEQYF. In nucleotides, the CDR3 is TGTGCCAGCAGTCCCGGACAGGGGATTGGGGAGCAGTACTTC.

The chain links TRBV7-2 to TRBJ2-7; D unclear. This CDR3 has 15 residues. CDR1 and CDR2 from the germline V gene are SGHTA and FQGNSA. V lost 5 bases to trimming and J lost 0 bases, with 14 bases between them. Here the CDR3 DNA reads TGTGCCAGCAGCCCCGAGACTTACCTCTCCTACGAGCAGTACTTC. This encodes CASSPETYLSYEQYF.

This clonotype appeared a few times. CDR3 DNA sequence: TGTGCCAGCAGTTCAAGACAGTCTAGGGCCACAGATACGCAGTATTTT. This encodes CASSSRQSRATDTQYF. The chain employs TRBV6-6 and TRBJ2-3; a weak D match, TRBD1 (5 bases). The germline V and J ends were trimmed by 4 bases and 2 bases, with 16 bases remaining between them. The CDR3 spans 16 residues. From germline, CDR1 is MNHNY and CDR2 SVGAGI (reference sequence).

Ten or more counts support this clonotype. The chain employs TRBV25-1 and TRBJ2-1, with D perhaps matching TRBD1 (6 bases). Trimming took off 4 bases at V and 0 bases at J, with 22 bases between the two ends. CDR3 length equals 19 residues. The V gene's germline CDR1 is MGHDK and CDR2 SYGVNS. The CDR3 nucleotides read TGTGCCAGCAGTGGACGGGACATTTCACGAGCATACTCCTACAATGAGCAGTTCTTC. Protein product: CASSGRDISRAYSYNEQFF.

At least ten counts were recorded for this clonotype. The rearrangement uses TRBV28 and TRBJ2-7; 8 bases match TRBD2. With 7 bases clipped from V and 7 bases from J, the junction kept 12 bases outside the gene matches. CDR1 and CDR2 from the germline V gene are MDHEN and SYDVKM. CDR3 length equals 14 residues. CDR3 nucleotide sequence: TGTGCCAGCACTTTTAGCGGGGCCTACGATGAGCAGTACTTC. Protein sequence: CASTFSGAYDEQYF. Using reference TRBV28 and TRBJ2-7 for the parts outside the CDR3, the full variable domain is DVKVTQSSRYLVKRTGEKVFLECVQDMDHENMFWYRQDPGLGLRLIYFSYDVKMKEKGDIPEGYSVSREKKERFSLILESASTNQTSMYLCASTFSGAYDEQYFGPGTRLTVT.

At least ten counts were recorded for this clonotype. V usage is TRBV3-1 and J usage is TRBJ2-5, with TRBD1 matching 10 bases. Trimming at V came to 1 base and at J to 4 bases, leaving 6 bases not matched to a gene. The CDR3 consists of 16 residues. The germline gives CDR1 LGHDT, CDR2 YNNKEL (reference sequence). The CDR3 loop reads CASSQVGDRGPETQYF. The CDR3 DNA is TGTGCCAGCAGCCAAGTAGGTGACAGGGGGCCAGAGACCCAGTACTTC.

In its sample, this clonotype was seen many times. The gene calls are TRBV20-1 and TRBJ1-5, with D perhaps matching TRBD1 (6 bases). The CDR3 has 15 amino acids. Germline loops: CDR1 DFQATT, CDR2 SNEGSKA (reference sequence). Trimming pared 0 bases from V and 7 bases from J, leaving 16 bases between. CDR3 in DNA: TGCAGTGCTAGAGATCATCGGGGGGCGAGGCAGCCCCAGCATTTT. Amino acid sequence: CSARDHRGARQPQHF.

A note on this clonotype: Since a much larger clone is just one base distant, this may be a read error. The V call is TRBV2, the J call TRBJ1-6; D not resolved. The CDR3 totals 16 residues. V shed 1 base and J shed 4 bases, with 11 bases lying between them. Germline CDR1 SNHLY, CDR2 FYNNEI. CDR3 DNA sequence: TGTGCCAGCAGTGAAGTGCGGACCGTTTATAATTCACCCCTCCACTTT. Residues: CASSEVRTVYNSPLHF.